This TCR beta chain was identified in a study of blood T cell repertoires in COVID-19 (dated by TCRdb to the early 2020s). With respect to the entire study: Collaborator samples came from the United States, Italy and Spain and covered acute and convalescent phases of COVID-19. The repertoires were released in a freely available public database meant as a resource for research on the immune response to SARS-CoV-2. Samples came from the ongoing ImmuneRACE study (first 160 participants) plus 1,254 subjects from 6 global collaborators. HLA class I and class II types, where available, came from metadata supplied by the sample provider rather than from assay-based typing. Subjects who had been exposed to COVID-19, were actively infected with it, or had recovered from it provided the deeply sampled blood TCRbeta repertoires that made up the dataset. A de-identified subject ID, COVID-19 status, age in years and sex were almost always included in the sample metadata. The prospective study material was composed of cDNA or gDNA derived from T cells, B-cell-depleted T cells, or PBMCs. General conclusions and limits of the study: The amount of clinical and demographic metadata varied by source and participant and was provided uncurated.

Each collaborating institution followed its own protocols to collect whole blood in K2EDTA tubes. For TCRbeta analysis, collaborators shipped samples as frozen whole blood, isolated PBMCs, or DNA extracted from either of those sample types. Notes on this clone: The antigen it binds to is not known. Base-call qualities are not available, and no considerably larger clone is one nucleotide away.

The V end gives up 6 bases and the J end 4 bases, leaving 5 bases in the junction not matched to a gene. Based on the germline V gene, the CDR1 and CDR2 sequences are MNHEY and SVGAGI. From the cysteine through the phenylalanine, the CDR3 covers 13 amino acids. Just CDR3 DNA is preserved here, 39 bases in frame from base 1. The immunoSEQ Assay, a bias-controlled multiplex PCR, was used to amplify TCRbeta CDR3 regions from genomic DNA. Per the original workflow: The number of nucleated cells in each sample was estimated by amplification of reference gene primers within the assay. To quantify the absolute abundance of each unique TCRbeta CDR3 rearrangement, sequence reads were collapsed and filtered. Productive Simpson clonality was computed per sample as the square root of Simpson's diversity index over productive rearrangements. TCRdb provides this immuneACCESS table in a form limited to in-frame rearrangements. Some clones are lacking; in checked studies, under half of them reflect an unresolved V gene, and why the rest are absent is not known. That table is the source of V, J and clone size, and D and trimming were worked out from the DNA. The sample includes some 200,000 clones, with 85% to 90% observed a single time. Roughly 5.7% of the sample is taken by the ten largest.

Material for sequencing was peripheral blood. In this chain, TRBV6-5 is recombined with TRBJ2-7; 8 bases in the junction line up with TRBD1. The sequence was obtained from a man aged 80 or over with acute or convalescent COVID-19. The sequenced DNA: TGTGCCAGCAGAGGGACAGGTAAATACGAGCAGTACTTC. Its protein reads: CASRGTGKYEQYF.